The sequence of this TCR beta chain was determined in a study of blood T cell repertoires in COVID-19. Study background: Samples representing acute and convalescent COVID-19 were sourced from the United States, Italy and Spain. Nucleic acid was either cDNA or gDNA, and it came from T cells, B-cell-depleted T cells, or PBMCs.

This CDR3 comprises 14 residues. CDR1 and CDR2 (germline): LNHDA, SQIVND (reference sequence). The J segment lost 2 bases and the V segment lost 5 bases, leaving 6 bases of the junction unmatched. The authors' processing: The assay estimated nucleated cells by amplifying reference gene primers. Method: immunoSEQ multiplex PCR; TCRdb's copy keeps in-frame clones and lacks some. V, J and clone size reflect that table, while D and trimming were determined from the DNA. The sample has under 300,000 clones, around four fifths seen once; the top ten hold roughly 6.4%. The clonotype originates from a woman aged 60-75 years with active or convalescent COVID-19. Sequenced material: peripheral blood. This chain connects TRBV19 to TRBJ2-7; 7 bases match TRBD1. In DNA form, the CDR3 reads TGTGCCAGTAGTGTAAAGGGGGCAGCCTACGAGCAGTACTTC. Protein product: CASSVKGAAYEQYF.